Included here is one T cell receptor (beta chain) sequence, with context. What antigen it recognizes has not been identified. Per-base qualities were not stored, and no clone one base away is much larger. The source of the sample is a study of control samples from healthy donors and cancer patients (dated by TCRdb to the early 2020s). Libraries were made using the immunoSEQ multiplex PCR assay. What TCRdb holds here is the immuneACCESS table cut down to in-frame rearrangements. Part of the clones is not present; checked against another copy, under half of the missing clones reflect an unresolved V gene, and the others are unexplained. This sample is represented by tens of thousands of clones; about 88% of them were singletons. Of the sample, 6.5% to 7.5% is held by the ten largest clones. V sheds 3 bases and J sheds 1 base, leaving 16 bases between their ends. CDR1 and CDR2, looked up from the germline V gene, are SGHDT and YYEEEE. The CDR3 has 16 amino acids, counting the end cysteine and phenylalanine. Only the CDR3 portion is preserved as DNA: 48 bases, with reading frame beginning at the first base.

Sequenced material: blood. This clonotype was obtained from a man between 50 and 59 years old in good health. The rearranged chain carries TRBV5-6 and TRBJ2-5; TRBD1 could be the D gene, as 6 bases match. The DNA sequence reads TGTGCCAGCAGCTGGAAAGGGGGACAAGTCCAAGAGACCCAGTACTTC. Its protein reads: CASSWKGGQVQETQYF. The variable domain in full, with residues beyond the CDR3 obtained from the reference TRBV5-6 and TRBJ2-5 genes, is DAGVTQSPTHLIKTRGQQVTLRCSPKSGHDTVSWYQQALGQGPQFIFQYYEEEERQRGNFPDRFSGHQFPNYSSELNVNALLLGDSALYLCASSWKGGQVQETQYFGPGTRLLVL.